This entry describes one T cell receptor beta chain. Only in-frame clones appear in the TCRdb table, and some are missing; sequencing was by immunoSEQ multiplex PCR. The sample has about 89,000 clones; approximately 86% are singletons. The source of the sample is a study of control samples from healthy donors and cancer patients. V lost 5 bases to trimming and J lost 6 bases, with 22 bases between them. This CDR3 region has 17 residues. The V gene's germline CDR1 is SGHAT and CDR2 FQNNGV. This sequence joins TRBV11-2 and TRBJ2-2; D may be TRBD2 (7 bases). Sequenced input: blood. The receptor was derived from a man younger than 45 in good health. CDR3 sequence reads: CASSQSSGGARAGELFF. CDR3 coding DNA: TGTGCCAGCAGCCAATCCTCGGGGGGCGCGAGGGCCGGGGAGCTGTTTTTT.